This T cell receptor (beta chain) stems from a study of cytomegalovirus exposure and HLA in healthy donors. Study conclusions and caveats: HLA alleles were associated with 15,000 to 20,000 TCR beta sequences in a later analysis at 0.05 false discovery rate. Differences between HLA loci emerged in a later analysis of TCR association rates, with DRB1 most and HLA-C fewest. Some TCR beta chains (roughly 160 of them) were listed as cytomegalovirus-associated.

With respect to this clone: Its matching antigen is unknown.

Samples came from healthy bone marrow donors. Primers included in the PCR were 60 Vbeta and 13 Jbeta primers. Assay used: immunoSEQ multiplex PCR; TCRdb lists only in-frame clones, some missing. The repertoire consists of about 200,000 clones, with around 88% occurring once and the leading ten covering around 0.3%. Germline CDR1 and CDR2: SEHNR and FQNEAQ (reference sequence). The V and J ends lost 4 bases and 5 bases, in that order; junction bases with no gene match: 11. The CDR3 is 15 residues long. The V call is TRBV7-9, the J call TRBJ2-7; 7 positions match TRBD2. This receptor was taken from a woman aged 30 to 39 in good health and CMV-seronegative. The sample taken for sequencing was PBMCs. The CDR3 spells CASSYGTILPNEQYF. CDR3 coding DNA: TGTGCCAGCAGCTACGGGACTATCCTCCCCAACGAGCAGTACTTC.